Here is one TCR beta chain with its context. What it binds is unknown. The sample belongs to a study of post-analysis software for immune sequencing data. Built from TCR beta cDNA, the libraries had unique molecular identifiers in them. Some 500,000 cDNA molecules were obtained per 1 to 10 million input T cells. MiXCR, run by TCRdb on the PCR reads, gives a single entry per CDR3 protein. This sample yields some 700,000 distinct CDR3 sequences, of which approximately 59% are seen a single time; approximately 11% belongs to the top ten. Whole-study results and caveats: The study found significantly lower normalized Chao1 diversity in multiple sclerosis patients than in controls. With F measure, samples from one preparation batch clustered together strongly.

The sequenced sample was blood. The sequence was collected from a girl aged 2-15 years with multiple sclerosis.

The chain's CDR3 is CSARDRTSGRVYEQYF. The CDR3 bases are TGCAGTGCTAGAGATCGTACTAGCGGGAGGGTCTACGAGCAGTACTTC. The V call is TRBV20-1, the J call TRBJ2-7; 13 positions agree with TRBD2. This CDR3 is 16 amino acids long. Trimming took 0 bases from V and 3 from J; bases not matched to a gene: 5. Per germline, CDR1 DFQATT and CDR2 SNEGSKA (reference sequence).